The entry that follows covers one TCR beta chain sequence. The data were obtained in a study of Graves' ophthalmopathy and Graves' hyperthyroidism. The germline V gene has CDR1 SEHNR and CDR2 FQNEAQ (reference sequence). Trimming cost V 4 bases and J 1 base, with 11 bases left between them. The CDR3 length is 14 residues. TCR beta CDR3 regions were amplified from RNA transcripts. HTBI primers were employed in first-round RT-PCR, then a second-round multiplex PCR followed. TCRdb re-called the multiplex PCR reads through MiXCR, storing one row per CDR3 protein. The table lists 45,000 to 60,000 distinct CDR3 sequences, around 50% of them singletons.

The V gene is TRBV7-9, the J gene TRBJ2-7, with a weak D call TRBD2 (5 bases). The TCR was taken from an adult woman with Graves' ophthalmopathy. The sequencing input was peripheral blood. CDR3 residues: CASSSLLGSYEQYF. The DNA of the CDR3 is TGTGCCAGCAGCTCGCTACTAGGGTCCTACGAGCAGTACTTC.